These T cell receptor beta chains were read from a single sample in a study of blood T cell repertoires in COVID-19. Profiled with immunoSEQ multiplex PCR; TCRdb holds only in-frame clones, not every one. The table lists tens of thousands of clones, approximately 90% of them singletons. The source material was peripheral blood. These receptors came from a human donor with active COVID-19. The donor label of this sample is uncertain. The CDR3 runs from the conserved cysteine through the conserved F or W. Each record gives: clone size, V gene, J gene, D gene, CDR3 protein, CDR3 DNA. A D gene is named only where the DNA matches it firmly. Size tells how often a clone was seen (once, few, many) or the class of an expanded clone, and some rows leave it out.

>-|TRBV6-5|TRBJ1-5|-
CASSPDRVNQPQHF
TGTGCCAGCAGCCCGGACAGAGTCAATCAGCCCCAGCATTTT
>-|TRBV15|TRBJ2-5|TRBD2
CATSRDSPSGLTQETQYF
TGTGCCACCAGCAGAGACTCTCCTAGCGGGCTGACCCAAGAGACCCAGTACTTC
>-|TRBV28|TRBJ1-2|-
CASSFGGVYGYTF
TGTGCCAGCAGTTTCGGGGGGGTCTATGGCTACACCTTC
>-|TRBV4-1|TRBJ2-7|TRBD2
CASSRAERGNYEQYF
TGCGCCAGCAGCCGGGCGGAGCGGGGAAACTACGAGCAGTACTTC
>-|TRBV5-6|TRBJ2-3|-
CASSLGAHTDTQYF
TGTGCCAGCAGCTTGGGGGCGCACACAGATACGCAGTATTTT
>-|TRBV21-1|TRBJ1-2|-
CASSKGPPQGHPNYGYTF
TGTGCCAGCAGCAAAGGACCGCCCCAGGGACACCCTAACTATGGCTACACCTTC
>-|TRBV2|TRBJ2-3|-
CASRPLASRDTQYF
TGTGCCAGCCGCCCACTAGCTTCTCGAGATACGCAGTATTTT
>-|TRBV3-1/TRBV3-2|TRBJ2-1|TRBD2
CASSQRGVFYNEQFF
TGTGCCAGCAGCCAGCGGGGGGTCTTTTACAATGAGCAGTTCTTC
>-|TRBV15|TRBJ2-7|-
CATSRGLQGRGPYEQYF
TGTGCCACCAGCAGAGGACTGCAGGGGCGCGGCCCCTACGAGCAGTACTTC
>-|TRBV6-5|TRBJ2-3|-
CASIESGSHTQYF
TGTGCCAGCATAGAGAGCGGCTCACATACGCAGTATTTT
>-|TRBV12-3/TRBV12-4|TRBJ1-1|-
CASMGNAGTEAFF
TGTGCCAGCATGGGGAATGCGGGCACTGAAGCTTTCTTT
>-|TRBV19|TRBJ1-2|TRBD1
CASSIAAEKPFTGQGLGYTF
TGTGCCAGTAGTATAGCCGCCGAGAAGCCCTTCACAGGACAGGGTCTGGGCTACACCTTC
>-|TRBV10-2|TRBJ2-7|TRBD1
CASRQGAGEQYF
TGCGCCAGCCGACAGGGGGCAGGCGAGCAGTACTTC
>-|TRBV6-6|TRBJ1-5|-
CASSRRGQPQHF
TGTGCCAGCAGTCGTCGAGGCCAGCCCCAGCATTTT
>-|TRBV29-1|TRBJ2-5|TRBD1
CSVRGGQGQSLQETQYF
TGCAGCGTTCGGGGTGGACAGGGCCAATCCCTACAAGAGACCCAGTACTTC
>-|TRBV11-2|TRBJ1-1|-
CASSLEWGLTEAFF
TGTGCCAGCAGCCTCGAGTGGGGGCTCACTGAAGCTTTCTTT
>-|TRBV3-1/TRBV3-2|TRBJ1-1|-
CASSQVIGGEEAFF
TGTGCCAGCAGCCAAGTTATTGGGGGCGAGGAGGCTTTCTTT
>-|TRBV27|TRBJ1-4|TRBD1
CASKAPRTGLNEKLFF
TGTGCCAGCAAAGCCCCCAGGACAGGATTAAATGAAAAACTGTTTTTT
>-|TRBV2|TRBJ1-2|TRBD1
CASSSQGGLNYGYTF
TGTGCCAGCAGTTCCCAGGGGGGATTAAACTATGGCTACACCTTC
>few|TRBV27|TRBJ2-2|-
CASSFPGTGELFF
TGTGCCAGCAGTTTTCCGGGCACCGGGGAGCTGTTTTTT
>-|TRBV28|TRBJ2-2|-
CASSRGGRGTGELFF
TGTGCCAGCAGTAGGGGGGGGCGCGGGACCGGGGAGCTGTTTTTT
>-|TRBV2|TRBJ1-2|-
CASTRANYGYTF
TGTGCCAGCACCAGGGCCAACTATGGCTACACCTTC
>-|TRBV15|TRBJ2-5|-
CATSRVPTGGTQYF
TGTGCCACCAGCAGAGTCCCAACCGGCGGGACCCAGTACTTC
>-|TRBV15|TRBJ2-1|-
CATSDWGPNEQFF
TGTGCCACCAGCGACTGGGGGCCGAATGAGCAGTTCTTC
>-|TRBV5-1|TRBJ2-1|-
CASSLEATHNEQFF
TGCGCCAGCAGCTTGGAAGCAACCCACAATGAGCAGTTCTTC
>-|TRBV4-2|TRBJ2-1|-
CASSQGLVVGGGSNEQFF
TGTGCCAGCAGCCAAGGCCTGGTTGTGGGGGGAGGCTCCAATGAGCAGTTCTTC
>-|TRBV27|TRBJ2-2|-
CASKPIQGLYTGELFF
TGTGCCAGCAAACCCATCCAGGGCCTGTATACCGGGGAGCTGTTTTTT
>few|TRBV12-5|TRBJ1-1|-
CASAVPQWAGNTEAFF
TGTGCTAGTGCCGTACCCCAGTGGGCGGGGAACACTGAAGCTTTCTTT
>-|TRBV7-9|TRBJ2-1|TRBD2
CASSLAGGDEQFF
TGTGCCAGCAGCTTAGCCGGGGGGGATGAGCAGTTCTTC
>once|TRBV6-2/TRBV6-3|TRBJ1-1|TRBD1
CASSYWGGQGGTEAFF
TGTGCCAGCAGTTACTGGGGCGGACAGGGGGGAACTGAAGCTTTCTTT
>-|TRBV2|TRBJ2-2|-
CASSVFGGRMNTGELFF
TGTGCCAGCAGTGTTTTCGGGGGGCGCATGAACACCGGGGAGCTGTTTTTT
>-|TRBV19|TRBJ1-2|TRBD1
CATLGQGLDGYTF
TGTGCCACCCTCGGACAGGGGTTGGATGGCTACACCTTC
>-|TRBV25-1|TRBJ2-7|TRBD1
CASSVGQGAYEQYF
TGTGCCAGCAGTGTCGGACAGGGCGCCTACGAGCAGTACTTC
>-|TRBV24-1|TRBJ2-3|TRBD2
CATSTLAGGTDTQYF
TGTGCCACCTCCACTCTTGCGGGGGGCACAGATACGCAGTATTTT
>-|TRBV12-3/TRBV12-4|TRBJ2-5|-
CASSLDREETQYF
TGTGCCAGCAGTTTAGACAGGGAAGAGACCCAGTACTTC
>-|TRBV9|TRBJ1-1|TRBD1
CASSVGTAGTVTEAFF
TGTGCCAGCAGCGTCGGGACAGCCGGAACGGTCACTGAAGCTTTCTTT
>-|TRBV7-2|TRBJ1-2|TRBD1
CASSPDRGGYTF
TGTGCCAGCAGTCCGGACAGGGGAGGCTACACCTTC
>-|TRBV7-2|TRBJ1-3|TRBD1
CASSLAGGSSGNTIYF
TGTGCCAGCAGCTTAGCAGGGGGCAGCTCTGGAAACACCATATATTTT
>-|TRBV6-5|TRBJ2-3|TRBD2
CASSYSGTSADTQYF
TGTGCCAGCAGTTACTCTGGGACTAGTGCGGATACGCAGTATTTT
>-|TRBV28|TRBJ2-1|-
CASSSPPAGYNEQFF
TGTGCCAGCAGTTCCCCCCCGGCAGGGTACAATGAGCAGTTCTTC
>-|TRBV6-2/TRBV6-3|TRBJ1-5|-
CASSYSEGANQPQHF
TGTGCCAGCAGTTACTCGGAAGGGGCAAATCAGCCCCAGCATTTT
>-|TRBV7-2|TRBJ2-3|-
CASSYDSTTDTQYF
TGTGCCAGCAGCTATGACAGTACCACAGATACGCAGTATTTT
>once|TRBV6-6|TRBJ1-5|-
CASSFHRGTENQPQHF
TGTGCCAGCAGTTTCCATAGGGGGACCGAGAATCAGCCCCAGCATTTT
>-|TRBV6-4|TRBJ2-2|-
CASSLARRGKGGDTGELFF
TGTGCCAGCAGTCTGGCTCGGAGGGGGAAGGGGGGGGACACCGGGGAGCTGTTTTTT
>-|TRBV2|TRBJ1-1|TRBD1
CASSETGGASTEAFF
TGTGCCAGCAGCGAGACAGGGGGTGCCTCAACTGAAGCTTTCTTT
>-|TRBV18|TRBJ1-1|-
CASSPPGQSSMNTEAFF
TGTGCCAGCTCACCACCCGGACAGAGTTCAATGAACACTGAAGCTTTCTTT
>few|TRBV4-2|TRBJ2-7|-
CASSPRGGAYEQYF
TGTGCCAGCAGCCCAAGGGGAGGCGCCTACGAGCAGTACTTC
>-|TRBV5-4|TRBJ2-1|TRBD2
CASSLASRGGDEQFF
TGTGCCAGCAGCTTGGCCAGCCGGGGGGGGGATGAGCAGTTCTTC